This T cell receptor beta chain was identified during a study of human T cells and chemical hapten exposure. Whole-study context: Alopecia areata, totalis or universalis was found in mostly female patients. Study conclusions and caveats: The number of TCRs above 1 in 1000 frequency did not change after DPC sensitization.

TCRdb re-called the RACE reads through MiXCR, storing one row per CDR3 protein. The repertoire holds tens of thousands of distinct CDR3 sequences, with over 8.5% as singletons. In its sample, this clonotype was seen a few times. What it binds is not known. The time point denotes: patch test 3, about 24 weeks after DPC sensitization. Specified treatment: therapeutic diphenylcyclopropenone sensitization with weekly scalp DPC. The CDR3 has 12 residues. CDR1 and CDR2 (germline): MDHEN, SYDVKM. V was trimmed by 7 bases and J by 7 bases, leaving 10 bases between them. The TCR was taken from a woman between 50 and 59 years old with alopecia areata. Some clones in this sample may be carry-over from other donors' samples. The chain couples TRBV28 to TRBJ2-2, with no clear D. Specimen: whole blood, collected in connection with sensitization to the hapten diphenylcyclopropenone (DPC). CDR3 in DNA: TGTGCCAGCAATATTCGCAACGGGGAGCTGTTTTTT. It translates to CASNIRNGELFF.